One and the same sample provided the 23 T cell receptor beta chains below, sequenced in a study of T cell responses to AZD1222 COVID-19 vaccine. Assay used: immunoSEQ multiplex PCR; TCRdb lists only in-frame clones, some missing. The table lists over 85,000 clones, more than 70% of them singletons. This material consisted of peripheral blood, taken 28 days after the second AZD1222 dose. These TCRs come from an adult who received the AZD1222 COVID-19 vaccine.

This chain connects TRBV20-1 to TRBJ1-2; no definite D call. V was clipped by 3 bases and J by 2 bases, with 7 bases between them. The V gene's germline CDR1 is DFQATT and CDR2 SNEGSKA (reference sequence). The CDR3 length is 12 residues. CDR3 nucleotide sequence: TGCAGTGCTAGTATCTCAAACTATGGCTACACCTTC. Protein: CSASISNYGYTF.

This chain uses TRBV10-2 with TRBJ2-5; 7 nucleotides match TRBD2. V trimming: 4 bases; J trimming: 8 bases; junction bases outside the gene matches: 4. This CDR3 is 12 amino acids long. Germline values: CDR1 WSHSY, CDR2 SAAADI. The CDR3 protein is CASSVGRDTQYF. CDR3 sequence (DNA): TGCGCCAGCAGTGTAGGGAGGGATACCCAGTACTTC.

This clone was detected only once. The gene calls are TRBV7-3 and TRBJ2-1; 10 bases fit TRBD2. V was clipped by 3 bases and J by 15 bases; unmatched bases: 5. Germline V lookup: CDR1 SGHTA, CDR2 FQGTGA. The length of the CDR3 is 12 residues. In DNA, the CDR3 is TGTGCCAGCAGCTTCCTAGCGGGAGCTCTGTTCTTC. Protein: CASSFLAGALFF.

CDR3 sequence: CASSEAIGLAGEDEQFF. CDR3 nucleotides: TGTGCCAGCAGTGAAGCGATCGGACTAGCGGGAGAAGATGAGCAGTTCTTC. V gene TRBV2 combines with J gene TRBJ2-1; 13 bases fit TRBD2. Germline V gene lookup returns CDR1 SNHLY and CDR2 FYNNEI. The CDR3 is made up of 17 amino acids. Germline trimming cut 0 bases from V and 8 bases from J; bases unmatched to any gene: 7.

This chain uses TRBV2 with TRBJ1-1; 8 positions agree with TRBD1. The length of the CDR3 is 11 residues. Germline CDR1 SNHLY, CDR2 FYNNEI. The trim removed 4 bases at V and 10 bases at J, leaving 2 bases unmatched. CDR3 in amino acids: CASSVDRGAFF. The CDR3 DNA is TGTGCCAGCAGTGTAGACAGGGGAGCTTTCTTT.

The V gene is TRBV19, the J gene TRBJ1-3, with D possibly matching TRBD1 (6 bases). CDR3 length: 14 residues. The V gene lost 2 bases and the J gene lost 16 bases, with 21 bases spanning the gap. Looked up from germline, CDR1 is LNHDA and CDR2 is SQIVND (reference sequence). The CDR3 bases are TGTGCCAGTAGTATACAGGGGTCCGCGCTTCTGCCTTATTTT. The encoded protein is CASSIQGSALLPYF.

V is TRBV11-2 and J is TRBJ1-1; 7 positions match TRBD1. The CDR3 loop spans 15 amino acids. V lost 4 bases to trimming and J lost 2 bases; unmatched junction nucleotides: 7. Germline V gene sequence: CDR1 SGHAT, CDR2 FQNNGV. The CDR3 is CASSSTYRGNTEAFF. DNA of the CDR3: TGTGCCAGCAGCTCCACATACAGGGGTAACACTGAAGCTTTCTTT. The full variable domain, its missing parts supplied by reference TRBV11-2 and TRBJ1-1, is EAGVAQSPRYKIIEKRQSVAFWCNPISGHATLYWYQQILGQGPKLLIQFQNNGVVDDSQLPKDRFSAERLKGVDSTLKIQPAKLEDSAVYLCASSSTYRGNTEAFFGQGTRLTVV.

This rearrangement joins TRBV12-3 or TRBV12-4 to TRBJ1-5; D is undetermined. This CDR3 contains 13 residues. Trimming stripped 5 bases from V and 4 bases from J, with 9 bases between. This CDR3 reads CASSLWGNQPQHF. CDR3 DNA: TGTGCCAGCAGTCTCTGGGGTAATCAGCCCCAGCATTTT.

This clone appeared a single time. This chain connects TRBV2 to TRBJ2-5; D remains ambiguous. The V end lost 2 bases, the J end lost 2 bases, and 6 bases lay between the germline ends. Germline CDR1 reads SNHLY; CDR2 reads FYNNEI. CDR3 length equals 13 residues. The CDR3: CASSEQPQETQYF. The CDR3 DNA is TGTGCCAGCAGTGAACAGCCACAAGAGACCCAGTACTTC.

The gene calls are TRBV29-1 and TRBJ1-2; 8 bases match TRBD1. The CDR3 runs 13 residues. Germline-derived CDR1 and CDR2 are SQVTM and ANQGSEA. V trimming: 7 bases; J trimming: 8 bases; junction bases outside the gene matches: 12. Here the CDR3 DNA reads TGCAGCGGCGAGACAGGGGACGTGGGAGGCTACACCTTC. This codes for CSGETGDVGGYTF. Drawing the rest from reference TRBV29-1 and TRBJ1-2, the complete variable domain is SAVISQKPSRDICQRGTSLTIQCQVDSQVTMMFWYRQQPGQSLTLIATANQGSEATYESGFVIDKFPISRPNLTFSTLTVSNMSPEDSSIYLCSGETGDVGGYTFGSGTRLTVV.

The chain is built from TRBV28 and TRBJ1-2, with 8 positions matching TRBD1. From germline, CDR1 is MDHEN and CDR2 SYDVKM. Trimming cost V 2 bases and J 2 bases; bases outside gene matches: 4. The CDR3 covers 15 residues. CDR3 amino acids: CASSLLQGGNYGYTF. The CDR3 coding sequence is TGTGCCAGCAGTTTACTACAGGGGGGAAACTATGGCTACACCTTC.

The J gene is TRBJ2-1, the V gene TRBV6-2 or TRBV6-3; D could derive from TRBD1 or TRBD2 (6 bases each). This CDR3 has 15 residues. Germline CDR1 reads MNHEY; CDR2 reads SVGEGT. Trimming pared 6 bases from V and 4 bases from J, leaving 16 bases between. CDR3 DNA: TGTGCCAGCAGCTCTTTGGGGGGCGAGTACAATGAGCAGTTCTTC. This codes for CASSSLGGEYNEQFF.

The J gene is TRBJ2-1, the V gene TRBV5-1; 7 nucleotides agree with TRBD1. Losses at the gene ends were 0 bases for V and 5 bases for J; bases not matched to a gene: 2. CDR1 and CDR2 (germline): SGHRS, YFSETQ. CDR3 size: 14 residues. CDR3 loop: CASSLGDSNNEQFF. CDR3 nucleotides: TGCGCCAGCAGCTTGGGGGACAGTAACAATGAGCAGTTCTTC.

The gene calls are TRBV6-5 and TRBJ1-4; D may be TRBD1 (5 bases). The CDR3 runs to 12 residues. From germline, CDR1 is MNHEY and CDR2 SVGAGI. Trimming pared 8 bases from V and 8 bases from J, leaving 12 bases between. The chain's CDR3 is CASSRGGEKLFF. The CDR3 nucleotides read TGTGCCAGCTCGAGGGGTGGGGAAAAACTGTTTTTT.

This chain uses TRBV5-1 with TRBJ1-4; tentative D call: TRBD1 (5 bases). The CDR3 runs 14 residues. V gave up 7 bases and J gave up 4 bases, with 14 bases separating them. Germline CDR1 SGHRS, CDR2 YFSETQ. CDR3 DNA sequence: TGCGCCAGCGCCCCCGGGACCCTTAATGAAAAACTGTTTTTT. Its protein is CASAPGTLNEKLFF. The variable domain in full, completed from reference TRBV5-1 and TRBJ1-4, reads KAGVTQTPRYLIKTRGQQVTLSCSPISGHRSVSWYQQTPGQGLQFLFEYFSETQRNKGNFPGRFSGRQFSNSRSEMNVSTLELGDSALYLCASAPGTLNEKLFFGSGTQLSVL.

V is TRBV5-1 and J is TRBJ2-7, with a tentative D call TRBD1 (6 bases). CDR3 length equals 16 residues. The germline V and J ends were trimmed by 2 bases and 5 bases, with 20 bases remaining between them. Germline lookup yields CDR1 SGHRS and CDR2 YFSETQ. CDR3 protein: CASSFGQPGPGHEQYF. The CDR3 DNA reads TGCGCCAGCAGCTTCGGACAGCCCGGTCCCGGTCACGAGCAGTACTTC.

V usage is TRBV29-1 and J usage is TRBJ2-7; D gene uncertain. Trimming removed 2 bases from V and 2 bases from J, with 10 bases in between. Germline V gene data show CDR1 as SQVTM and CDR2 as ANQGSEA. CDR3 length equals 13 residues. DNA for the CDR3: TGCAGCGTTGAAAGACAAGATACCTACGAGCAGTACTTC. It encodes CSVERQDTYEQYF.

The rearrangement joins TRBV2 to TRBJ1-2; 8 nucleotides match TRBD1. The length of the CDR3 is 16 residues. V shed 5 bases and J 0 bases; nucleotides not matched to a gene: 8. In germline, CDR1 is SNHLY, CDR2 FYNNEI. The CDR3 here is CASSLNGQGANYGYTF. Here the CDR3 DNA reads TGTGCCAGCAGTCTAAACGGACAGGGAGCTAACTATGGCTACACCTTC. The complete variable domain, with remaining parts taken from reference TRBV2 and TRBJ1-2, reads EPEVTQTPSHQVTQMGQEVILRCVPISNHLYFYWYRQILGQKVEFLVSFYNNEISEKSEIFDDQFSVERPDGSNFTLKIRSTKLEDSAMYFCASSLNGQGANYGYTFGSGTRLTVV.

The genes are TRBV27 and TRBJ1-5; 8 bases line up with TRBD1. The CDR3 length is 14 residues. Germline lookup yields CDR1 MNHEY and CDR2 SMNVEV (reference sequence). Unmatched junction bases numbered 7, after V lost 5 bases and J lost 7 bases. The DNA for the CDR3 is TGTGCCAGCAGTCCCGGGACAGGACTGCAGCCCCAGCATTTT. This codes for CASSPGTGLQPQHF.

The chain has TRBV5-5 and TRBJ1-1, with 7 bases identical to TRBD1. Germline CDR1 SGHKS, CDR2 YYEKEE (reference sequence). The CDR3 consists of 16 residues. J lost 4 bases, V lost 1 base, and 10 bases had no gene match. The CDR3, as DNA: TGTGCCAGCAGCTTGTGGGAGGAGGGGGCGTTCACTGAAGCTTTCTTT. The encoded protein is CASSLWEEGAFTEAFF.

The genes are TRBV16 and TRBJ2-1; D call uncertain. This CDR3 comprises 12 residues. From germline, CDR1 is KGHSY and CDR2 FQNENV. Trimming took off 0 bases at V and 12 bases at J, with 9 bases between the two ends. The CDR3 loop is CASSQSQGRQFF. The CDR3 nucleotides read TGTGCCAGCAGCCAATCACAAGGTAGGCAGTTCTTC.

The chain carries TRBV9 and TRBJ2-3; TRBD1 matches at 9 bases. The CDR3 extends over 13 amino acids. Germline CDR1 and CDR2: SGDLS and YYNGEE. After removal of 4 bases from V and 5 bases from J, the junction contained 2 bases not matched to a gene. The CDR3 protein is CASSQTGGDTQYF. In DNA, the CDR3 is TGTGCCAGCAGCCAGACAGGGGGAGATACGCAGTATTTT.

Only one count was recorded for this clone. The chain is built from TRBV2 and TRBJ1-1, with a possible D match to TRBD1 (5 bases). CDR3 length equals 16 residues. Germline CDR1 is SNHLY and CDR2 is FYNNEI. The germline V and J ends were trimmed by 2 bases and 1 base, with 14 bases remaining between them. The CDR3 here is CASSEPGGWKNTEAFF. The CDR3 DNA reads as TGTGCCAGCAGTGAACCGGGGGGGTGGAAGAACACTGAAGCTTTCTTT.